These 14 T cell receptor beta chains were sequenced from one sample in a study of T cell responses to AZD1222 COVID-19 vaccine. Libraries were prepared by immunoSEQ multiplex PCR; TCRdb keeps only in-frame clonotypes and omits some of them. This table has around 130,000 clones, more than 90% appearing once. Sequenced material: peripheral blood, taken 28 days after the second AZD1222 dose. The receptors shown here come from an adult who received the AZD1222 COVID-19 vaccine.

This chain joins TRBV12-3 or TRBV12-4 and TRBJ1-2; D is perhaps TRBD1 (5 bases). The CDR3 totals 13 residues. V lost 6 bases to trimming and J lost 5 bases, with 13 bases between them. CDR3 sequence reads: CASRGGAFYGYTF. CDR3 nucleotide sequence: TGTGCCAGCAGGGGGGGAGCCTTTTATGGCTACACCTTC.

CDR3 sequence reads: CASSKGVYNEQFF. Here the CDR3 DNA reads TGTGCCAGTTCTAAGGGAGTATACAATGAGCAGTTCTTC. The chain couples TRBV27 to TRBJ2-1, with D maybe TRBD2 (5 bases). CDR3 length: 13 residues. The V end lost 9 bases, the J end lost 4 bases, and 13 bases lay between the germline ends. Germline V gene lookup returns CDR1 MNHEY and CDR2 SMNVEV (reference sequence).

J is TRBJ2-3 and V is TRBV19; the match to TRBD1 covers 9 bases. Germline values: CDR1 LNHDA, CDR2 SQIVND (reference sequence). V was pared by 3 bases and J by 6 bases, with 1 base of the junction left unmatched. The length of the CDR3 is 13 residues. The DNA for the CDR3 is TGTGCCAGTAGTATCGGACAGGGGGATACGCAGTATTTT. Protein sequence: CASSIGQGDTQYF. Complete variable domain (other parts from reference TRBV19 and TRBJ2-3): DGGITQSPKYLFRKEGQNVTLSCEQNLNHDAMYWYRQDPGQGLRLIYYSQIVNDFQKGDIAEGYSVSREKKESFPLTVTSAQKNPTAFYLCASSIGQGDTQYFGPGTRLTVL.

The chain uses TRBV27 and TRBJ1-5; D might be TRBD1 (6 bases). CDR1 is MNHEY, CDR2 SMNVEV, per germline (reference sequence). V dropped 5 bases and J dropped 2 bases, with 13 bases sitting between them. The CDR3 runs to 15 residues. CDR3 sequence: CASSAVGAGNQPQHF. CDR3 in DNA: TGTGCCAGCAGTGCCGTGGGGGCGGGCAATCAGCCCCAGCATTTT.

The chain carries TRBV9 and TRBJ2-3; 7 bases fit TRBD2. CDR3 length: 15 amino acids. Germline V gives CDR1 SGDLS, CDR2 YYNGEE. The trim removed 3 bases at V and 5 bases at J, leaving 9 bases unmatched. The CDR3: CASSAVAGVRDTQYF. The CDR3, as DNA: TGTGCCAGCAGCGCCGTTGCGGGGGTGCGAGATACGCAGTATTTT.

V and J are TRBV11-2 and TRBJ2-1; TRBD2 matches at 7 bases. CDR1 and CDR2 (germline): SGHAT, FQNNGV. The V segment lost 6 bases and the J segment 8 bases; nucleotides outside the gene matches: 16. The CDR3 sequence is 16 residues long. This CDR3 reads CASRPSGRVYGDEQFF. Here the CDR3 DNA reads TGTGCCAGCAGACCGTCGGGGAGGGTGTATGGGGATGAGCAGTTCTTC.

This sequence joins TRBV15 and TRBJ1-2; D gene uncertain. V was cut by 5 bases and J by 2 bases, with 9 bases left in between. The CDR3 is 13 residues long. Germline CDR1 reads LNHNV; CDR2 reads YYDKDF (reference sequence). The CDR3 is CATSGGVNYGYTF. As DNA, the CDR3 is TGTGCCACCAGCGGCGGGGTAAACTATGGCTACACCTTC. The full variable domain, with the rest looked up from reference TRBV15 and TRBJ1-2, is DAMVIQNPRYQVTQFGKPVTLSCSQTLNHNVMYWYQQKSSQAPKLLFHYYDKDFNNEADTPDNFQSRRPNTSFCFLDIRSPGLGDTAMYLCATSGGVNYGYTFGSGTRLTVV.

This chain joins TRBV5-4 and TRBJ1-4; D perhaps matches TRBD1 (6 bases). The V end lost 0 bases, the J end lost 0 bases, and 15 bases lay between the germline ends. The CDR3 is 18 residues long. Germline CDR1 and CDR2: SGHNT and YYREEE (reference sequence). The CDR3 spells CASSLGRQASATNEKLFF. The CDR3 coding sequence is TGTGCCAGCAGCTTGGGGAGACAGGCCAGTGCAACTAATGAAAAACTGTTTTTT.

The V and J genes are TRBV5-1 and TRBJ1-1; D not resolved. Deletions cut 0 bases from V and 4 bases from J, with 10 bases between. Per the germline V gene, CDR1 is SGHRS and CDR2 is YFSETQ. The CDR3 length is 14 residues. In nucleotides, the CDR3 is TGCGCCAGCAGCTTGGCCGAGGGCGGCACTGAAGCTTTCTTT. Protein sequence: CASSLAEGGTEAFF. Drawing the rest from reference TRBV5-1 and TRBJ1-1, the complete variable domain is KAGVTQTPRYLIKTRGQQVTLSCSPISGHRSVSWYQQTPGQGLQFLFEYFSETQRNKGNFPGRFSGRQFSNSRSEMNVSTLELGDSALYLCASSLAEGGTEAFFGQGTRLTVV.

This chain uses TRBV3-1 (or the pseudogene TRBV3-2) with TRBJ2-1; D is unclear. Trimming shortened V by 3 bases and J by 0 bases, and 9 bases separated the two germline ends. Looked up from germline, CDR1 is LGHDT and CDR2 is YNNKEL (reference sequence). The CDR3 is 15 amino acids. The CDR3 DNA reads as TGTGCCAGCAGCCAGGCAGCAGGCTCCTACAATGAGCAGTTCTTC. Translation: CASSQAAGSYNEQFF.

J is TRBJ1-1 and V is TRBV6-5; D gene unclear. V was cut by 7 bases and J by 4 bases, with 13 bases left in between. The length of the CDR3 is 13 residues. The germline V gene has CDR1 MNHEY and CDR2 SVGAGI. CDR3 loop: CASKFGEVTEAFF. The DNA of the CDR3 is TGTGCCAGCAAATTCGGTGAGGTCACTGAAGCTTTCTTT.

The chain links TRBV20-1 to TRBJ1-5, with D unclear. Looked up from germline, CDR1 is DFQATT and CDR2 is SNEGSKA (reference sequence). V lost 5 bases and J lost 8, with 10 bases in between. There are 11 residues in the CDR3. CDR3 DNA: TGCAGTGCTCCTCGGTGGGAGCCCCAGCATTTT. As protein: CSAPRWEPQHF.

This clone was seen only once. V usage is TRBV3-1 (or the pseudogene TRBV3-2) and J usage is TRBJ2-1; D gene unclear. Trimming left V 1 base short and J 9 bases short, with 10 bases between. Germline CDR1 and CDR2: LGHDT and YNNKEL (reference sequence). The CDR3 runs to 13 residues. CDR3 in DNA: TGTGCCAGCAGCCAAGTCCTAGGCGGTGAGCAGTTCTTC. This codes for CASSQVLGGEQFF.

V gene TRBV9 combines with J gene TRBJ1-1, with D possibly being TRBD1 (5 bases). Germline V gene lookup returns CDR1 SGDLS and CDR2 YYNGEE. Trimming removed 0 bases from V and 1 base from J, with 7 bases in between. The CDR3 totals 14 residues. In DNA, the CDR3 is TGTGCCAGCAGCGTAGGGGGGGAGAACACTGAAGCTTTCTTT. Residues: CASSVGGENTEAFF.